This entry describes one TCR beta chain. As handled by the study authors: By means of reference gene primer amplification, nucleated cell counts were estimated. Data came from immunoSEQ multiplex PCR; TCRdb stores just in-frame clones and leaves some out. The V and J calls and the clone size are those of that table, but D and trimming were determined from the DNA. The repertoire consists of 150,000 to 200,000 clones, with around 80% occurring once and the leading ten covering roughly 8%. The data were taken from a study of blood T cell repertoires in COVID-19. Overall study context: The analysed material was cDNA or gDNA that came from T cells, B-cell-depleted T cells, or PBMCs.

Trimming cost V 7 bases and J 6 bases, with 8 bases left between them. The CDR3 has 12 residues. Germline V lookup: CDR1 KGHDR, CDR2 SFDVKD. The material sequenced was peripheral blood. The chain uses TRBV24-1 and TRBJ2-2, with D possibly being TRBD2 (6 bases). This TCR was sampled from a woman aged 60-75 years with COVID-19, enrolled during active disease. The CDR3 bases are TGTGCCACCAGCTCGGGGGCCGGGGAGCTGTTTTTT. The encoded protein is CATSSGAGELFF.